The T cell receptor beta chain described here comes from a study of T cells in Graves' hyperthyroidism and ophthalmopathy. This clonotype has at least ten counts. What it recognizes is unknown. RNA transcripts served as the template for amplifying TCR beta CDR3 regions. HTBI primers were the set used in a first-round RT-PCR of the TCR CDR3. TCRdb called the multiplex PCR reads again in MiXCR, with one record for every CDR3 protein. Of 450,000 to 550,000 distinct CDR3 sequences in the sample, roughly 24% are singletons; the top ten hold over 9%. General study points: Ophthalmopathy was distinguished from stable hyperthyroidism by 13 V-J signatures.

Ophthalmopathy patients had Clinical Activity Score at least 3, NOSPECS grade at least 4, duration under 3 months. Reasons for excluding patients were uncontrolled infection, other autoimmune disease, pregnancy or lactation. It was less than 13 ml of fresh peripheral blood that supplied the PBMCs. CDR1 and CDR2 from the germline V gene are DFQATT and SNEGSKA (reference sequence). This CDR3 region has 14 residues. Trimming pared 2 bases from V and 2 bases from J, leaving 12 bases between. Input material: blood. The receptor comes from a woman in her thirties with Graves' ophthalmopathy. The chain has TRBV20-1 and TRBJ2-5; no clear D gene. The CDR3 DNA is TGCAGTGCTAGAAATCTCTTGACTCAAGAGACCCAGTACTTC. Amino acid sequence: CSARNLLTQETQYF.